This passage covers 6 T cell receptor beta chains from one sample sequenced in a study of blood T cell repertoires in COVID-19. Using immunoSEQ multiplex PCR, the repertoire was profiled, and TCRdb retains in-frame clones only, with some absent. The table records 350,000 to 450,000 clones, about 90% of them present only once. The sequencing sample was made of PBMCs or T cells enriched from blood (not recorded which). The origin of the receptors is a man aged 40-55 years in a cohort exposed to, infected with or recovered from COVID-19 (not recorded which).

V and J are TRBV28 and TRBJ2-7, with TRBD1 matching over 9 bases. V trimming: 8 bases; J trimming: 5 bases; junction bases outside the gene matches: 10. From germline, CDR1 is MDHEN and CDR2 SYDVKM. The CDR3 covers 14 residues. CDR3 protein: CASRPPGQGHEQYF. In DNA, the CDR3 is TGTGCCAGCCGCCCTCCGGGACAGGGCCACGAGCAGTACTTC.

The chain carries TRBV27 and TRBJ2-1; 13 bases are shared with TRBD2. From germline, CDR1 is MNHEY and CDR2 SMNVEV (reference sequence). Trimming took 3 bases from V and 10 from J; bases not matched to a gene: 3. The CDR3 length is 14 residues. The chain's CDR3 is CASSLGLAGMEQFF. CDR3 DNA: TGTGCCAGCAGTTTGGGACTAGCGGGAATGGAGCAGTTCTTC.

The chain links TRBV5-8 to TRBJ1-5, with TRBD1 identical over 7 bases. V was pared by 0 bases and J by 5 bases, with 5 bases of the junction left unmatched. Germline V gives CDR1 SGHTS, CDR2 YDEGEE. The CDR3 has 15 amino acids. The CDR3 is CASSLGGGRYQPQHF. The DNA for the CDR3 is TGTGCCAGCAGCTTGGGAGGGGGCCGCTATCAGCCCCAGCATTTT.

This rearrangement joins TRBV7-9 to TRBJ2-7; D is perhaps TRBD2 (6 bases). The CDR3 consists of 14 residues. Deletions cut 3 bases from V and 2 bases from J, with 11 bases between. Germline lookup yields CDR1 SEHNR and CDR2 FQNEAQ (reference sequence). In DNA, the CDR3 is TGTGCCAGCAGCTTGCGGGATCGGCCCTACGAGCAGTACTTC. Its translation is CASSLRDRPYEQYF. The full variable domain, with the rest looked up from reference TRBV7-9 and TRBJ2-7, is DTGVSQNPRHKITKRGQNVTFRCDPISEHNRLYWYRQTLGQGPEFLTYFQNEAQLEKSRLLSDRFSAERPKGSFSTLEIQRTEQGDSAMYLCASSLRDRPYEQYFGPGTRLTVT.

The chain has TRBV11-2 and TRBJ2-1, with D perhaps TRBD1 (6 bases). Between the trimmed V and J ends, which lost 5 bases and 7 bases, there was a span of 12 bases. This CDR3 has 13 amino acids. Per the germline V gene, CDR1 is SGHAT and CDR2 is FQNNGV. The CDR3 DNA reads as TGTGCCAGCAGCCCCGGGACAAGTAATGAGCAGTTCTTC. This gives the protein CASSPGTSNEQFF.

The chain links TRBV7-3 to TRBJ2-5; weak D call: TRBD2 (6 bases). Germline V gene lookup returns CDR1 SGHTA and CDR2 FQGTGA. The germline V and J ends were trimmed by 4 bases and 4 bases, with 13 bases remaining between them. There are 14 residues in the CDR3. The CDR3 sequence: CASSSRGGGETQYF. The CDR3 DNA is TGTGCCAGCAGCTCACGGGGAGGAGGAGAGACCCAGTACTTC.